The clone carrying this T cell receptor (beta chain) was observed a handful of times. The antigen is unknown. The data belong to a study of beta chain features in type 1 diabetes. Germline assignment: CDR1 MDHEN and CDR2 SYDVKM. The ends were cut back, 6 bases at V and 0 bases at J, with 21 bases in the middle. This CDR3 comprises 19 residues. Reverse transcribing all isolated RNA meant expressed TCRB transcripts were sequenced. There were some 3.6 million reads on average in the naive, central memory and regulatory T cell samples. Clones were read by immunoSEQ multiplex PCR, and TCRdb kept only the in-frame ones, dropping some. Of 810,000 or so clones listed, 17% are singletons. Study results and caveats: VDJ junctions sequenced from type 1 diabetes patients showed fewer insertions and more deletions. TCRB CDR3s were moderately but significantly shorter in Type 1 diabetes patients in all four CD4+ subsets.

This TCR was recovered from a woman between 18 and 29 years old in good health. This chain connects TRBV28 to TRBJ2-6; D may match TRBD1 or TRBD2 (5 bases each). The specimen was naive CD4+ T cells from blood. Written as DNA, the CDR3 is TGTGCCAGCAGGAGCCCCCGGGGCGGGTATAACTCTGGGGCCAACGTCCTGACTTTC. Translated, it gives CASRSPRGGYNSGANVLTF.